This T cell receptor beta chain originates from a study of spatial heterogeneity in lung cancer. The time point is: sample taken at primary tumor resection. From tumor, nontumor lung or frozen PBMC, whole RNA was taken unsorted for sequencing. MiXCR was run by TCRdb on the 5' RACE reads, yielding one entry per CDR3 protein. The profile shows some 11,000 distinct CDR3 sequences, roughly 25% of them singletons. There are 14 residues in the CDR3. V shed 7 bases and J 5 bases; nucleotides not matched to a gene: 5. Per germline, CDR1 SQVTM and CDR2 ANQGSEA. The receptor was derived from a female donor with early-stage non-small cell lung cancer. The source material was PBMCs, sampled at surgery. This sequence joins TRBV29-1 and TRBJ2-1; 13 nucleotides line up with TRBD2. In DNA, the CDR3 is TGCAGCGCCGGAGGACTAGCGGGAGACAATGAGCAGTTCTTC. It codes for CSAGGLAGDNEQFF.